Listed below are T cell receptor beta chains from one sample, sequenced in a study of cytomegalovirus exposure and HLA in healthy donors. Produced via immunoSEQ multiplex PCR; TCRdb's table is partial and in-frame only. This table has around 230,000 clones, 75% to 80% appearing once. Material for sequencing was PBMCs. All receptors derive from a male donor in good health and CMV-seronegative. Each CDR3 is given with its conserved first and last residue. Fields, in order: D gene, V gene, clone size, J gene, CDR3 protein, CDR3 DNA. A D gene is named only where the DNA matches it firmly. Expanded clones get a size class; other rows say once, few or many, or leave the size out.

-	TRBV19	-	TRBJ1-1	CASSARATSPEAFF	TGTGCCAGTAGTGCGAGGGCCACCAGCCCTGAAGCTTTCTTT
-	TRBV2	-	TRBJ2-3	CASSDQANGYTQYF	TGTGCCAGCAGTGATCAAGCGAACGGCTATACGCAGTATTTT
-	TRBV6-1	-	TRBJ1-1	CASSDAGRSVMDTEAFF	TGTGCCAGCAGTGACGCCGGGAGATCAGTAATGGACACTGAAGCTTTCTTT
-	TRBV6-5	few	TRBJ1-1	CASSYLGAEAFF	TGTGCCAGCAGTTACTTGGGCGCTGAAGCTTTCTTT
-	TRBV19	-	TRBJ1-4	CASKTLTDMAKLFF	TGTGCCAGTAAAACATTGACTGATATGGCAAAACTGTTTTTT
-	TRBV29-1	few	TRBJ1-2	CSVENTRVNYGYTF	TGCAGCGTTGAAAACACCAGGGTAAACTATGGCTACACCTTC
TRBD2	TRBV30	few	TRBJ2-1	CACRLAGGPSSSYNEQFF	TGTGCCTGTCGACTGGCGGGGGGACCTTCGAGCTCCTACAATGAGCAGTTCTTC
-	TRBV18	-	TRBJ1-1	CASSPRNRVNTEAFF	TGTGCCAGCTCACCACGCAACAGGGTGAACACTGAAGCTTTCTTT
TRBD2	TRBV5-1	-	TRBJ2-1	CASSGGLAGGNEQFF	TGCGCCAGCAGCGGGGGACTAGCGGGGGGAAATGAGCAGTTCTTC
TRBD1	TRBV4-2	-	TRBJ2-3	CASSQEGQGHTDTQYF	TGTGCCAGCAGCCAAGAAGGACAGGGGCACACAGATACGCAGTATTTT
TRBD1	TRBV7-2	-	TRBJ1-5	CASSPGPGTGMGQPQHF	TGTGCCAGCAGCCCAGGTCCCGGGACAGGGATGGGTCAGCCCCAGCATTTT
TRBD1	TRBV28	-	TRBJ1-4	CASSSPGQGAPLGGEKLFF	TGTGCCAGCAGTTCGCCGGGACAGGGGGCGCCGTTGGGTGGTGAAAAACTGTTTTTT
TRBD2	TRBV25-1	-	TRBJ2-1	CASSEVGLAGGKQFF	TGTGCCAGCAGTGAGGTAGGACTAGCGGGGGGAAAGCAGTTCTTC
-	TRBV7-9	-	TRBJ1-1	CSSSPGHREAFF	TGTTCCAGCAGCCCCGGACACCGTGAAGCTTTCTTT
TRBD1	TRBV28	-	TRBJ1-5	CASSLWTGVGNQPQHF	TGTGCCAGCAGTTTATGGACAGGGGTTGGAAATCAGCCCCAGCATTTT
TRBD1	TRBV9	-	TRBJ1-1	CASSDGQAAEAFF	TGTGCCAGCAGCGATGGACAGGCGGCAGAAGCTTTCTTT
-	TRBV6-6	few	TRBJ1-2	CASSYSGDPVDGYTF	TGTGCCAGCAGTTACTCCGGGGATCCCGTAGACGGCTACACCTTC
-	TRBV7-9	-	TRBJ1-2	CASSSGGARGYTF	TGTGCCAGCAGCTCAGGAGGGGCGAGGGGCTACACCTTC